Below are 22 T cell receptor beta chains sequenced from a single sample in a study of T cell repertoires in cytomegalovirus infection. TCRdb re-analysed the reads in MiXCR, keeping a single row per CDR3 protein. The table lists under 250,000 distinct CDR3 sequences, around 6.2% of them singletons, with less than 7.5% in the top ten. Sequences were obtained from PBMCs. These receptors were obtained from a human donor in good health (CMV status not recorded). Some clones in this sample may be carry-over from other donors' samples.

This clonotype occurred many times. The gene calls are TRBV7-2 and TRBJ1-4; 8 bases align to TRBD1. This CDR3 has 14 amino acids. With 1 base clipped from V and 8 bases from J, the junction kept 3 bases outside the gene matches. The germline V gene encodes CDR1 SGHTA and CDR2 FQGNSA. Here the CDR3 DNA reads TGTGCCAGCAGCTTAGGAGGACAGGGCGAAAAACTGTTTTTT. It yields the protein CASSLGGQGEKLFF.

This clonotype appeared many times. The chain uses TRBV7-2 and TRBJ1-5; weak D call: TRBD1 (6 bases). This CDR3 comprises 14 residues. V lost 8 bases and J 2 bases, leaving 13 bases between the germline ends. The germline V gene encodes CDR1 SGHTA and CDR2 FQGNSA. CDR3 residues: CASGLGGGNQPQHF. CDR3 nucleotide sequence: TGTGCCAGCGGATTAGGGGGAGGCAATCAGCCCCAGCATTTT.

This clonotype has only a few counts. CDR3 residues: CASRPYGQGLFEQYF. DNA for the CDR3: TGTGCCAGCAGACCTTATGGACAGGGTCTATTCGAGCAGTACTTC. This sequence joins TRBV5-6 and TRBJ2-7, with 8 bases lining up with TRBD1. The J segment lost 6 bases and the V segment lost 5 bases, leaving 13 bases of the junction unmatched. The germline V gene encodes CDR1 SGHDT and CDR2 YYEEEE. This CDR3 is 15 amino acids long.

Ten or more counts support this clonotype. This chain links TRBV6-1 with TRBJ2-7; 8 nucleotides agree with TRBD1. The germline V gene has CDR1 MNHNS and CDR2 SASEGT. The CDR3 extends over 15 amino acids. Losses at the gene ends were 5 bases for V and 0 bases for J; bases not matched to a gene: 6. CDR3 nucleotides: TGTGCCAGCAGTCCCCGACAGGGGAGCTCCTACGAGCAGTACTTC. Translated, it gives CASSPRQGSSYEQYF.

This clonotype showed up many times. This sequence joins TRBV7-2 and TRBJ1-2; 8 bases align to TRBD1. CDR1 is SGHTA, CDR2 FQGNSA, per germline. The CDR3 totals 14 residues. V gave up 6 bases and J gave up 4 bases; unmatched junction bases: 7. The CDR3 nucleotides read TGTGCCAGCAGTCTCCTCGGACAGGGCTATGGCTACACCTTC. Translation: CASSLLGQGYGYTF. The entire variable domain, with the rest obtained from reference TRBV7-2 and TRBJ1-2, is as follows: GAGVSQSPSNKVTEKGKDVELRCDPISGHTALYWYRQSLGQGLEFLIYFQGNSAPDKSGLPSDRFSAERTGGSVSTLTIQRTQQEDSAVYLCASSLLGQGYGYTFGSGTRLTVV.

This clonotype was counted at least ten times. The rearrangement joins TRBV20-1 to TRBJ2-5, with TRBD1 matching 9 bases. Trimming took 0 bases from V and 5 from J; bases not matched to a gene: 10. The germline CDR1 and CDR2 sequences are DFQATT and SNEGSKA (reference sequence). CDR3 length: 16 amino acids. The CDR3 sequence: CSARDMRTGAFETQYF. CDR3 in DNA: TGCAGTGCTAGAGATATGAGGACAGGGGCTTTTGAGACCCAGTACTTC.

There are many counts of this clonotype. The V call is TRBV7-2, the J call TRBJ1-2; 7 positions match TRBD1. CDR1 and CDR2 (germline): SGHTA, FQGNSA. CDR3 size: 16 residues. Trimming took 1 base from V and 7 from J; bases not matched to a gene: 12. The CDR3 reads CASSLDTGEYRTGYTF. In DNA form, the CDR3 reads TGTGCCAGCAGCTTAGACACAGGGGAGTACAGGACTGGCTACACCTTC.

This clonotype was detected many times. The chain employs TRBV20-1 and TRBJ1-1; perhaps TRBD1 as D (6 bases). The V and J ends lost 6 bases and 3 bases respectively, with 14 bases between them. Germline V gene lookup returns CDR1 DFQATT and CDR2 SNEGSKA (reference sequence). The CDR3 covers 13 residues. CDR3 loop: CSASGDPYTEAFF. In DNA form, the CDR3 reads TGCAGTGCCTCAGGGGACCCCTACACTGAAGCTTTCTTT.

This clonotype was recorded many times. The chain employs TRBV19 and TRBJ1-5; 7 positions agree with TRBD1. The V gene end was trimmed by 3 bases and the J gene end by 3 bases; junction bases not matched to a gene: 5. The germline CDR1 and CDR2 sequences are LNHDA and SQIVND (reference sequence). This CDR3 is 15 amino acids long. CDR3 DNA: TGTGCCAGTAGTATTACAGGGGACCCCAATCAGCCCCAGCATTTT. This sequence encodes CASSITGDPNQPQHF.

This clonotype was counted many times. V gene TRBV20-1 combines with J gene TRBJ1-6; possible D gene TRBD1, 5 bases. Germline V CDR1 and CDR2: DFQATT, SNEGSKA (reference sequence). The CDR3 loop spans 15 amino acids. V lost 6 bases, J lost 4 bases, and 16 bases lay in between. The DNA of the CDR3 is TGCAGTGCCGCACCCAGGGTTGAATATAATTCACCCCTCCACTTT. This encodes CSAAPRVEYNSPLHF.

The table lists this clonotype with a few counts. CDR3 protein: CSAPILQGKNTEAFF. The CDR3 nucleotides are TGCAGTGCTCCAATTCTACAGGGAAAGAACACTGAAGCTTTCTTT. The chain joins TRBV20-1 to TRBJ1-1; a possible D gene is TRBD1 (6 bases). This CDR3 comprises 15 residues. Per germline, CDR1 DFQATT and CDR2 SNEGSKA (reference sequence). The ends were cut back, 5 bases at V and 1 base at J, with 17 bases in the middle.

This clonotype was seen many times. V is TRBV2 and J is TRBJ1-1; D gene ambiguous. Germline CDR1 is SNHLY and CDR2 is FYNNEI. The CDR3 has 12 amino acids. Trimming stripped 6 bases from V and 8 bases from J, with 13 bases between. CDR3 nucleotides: TGTGCCAGCAGGAGAGATGTCGTGGAAGCTTTCTTT. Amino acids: CASRRDVVEAFF.

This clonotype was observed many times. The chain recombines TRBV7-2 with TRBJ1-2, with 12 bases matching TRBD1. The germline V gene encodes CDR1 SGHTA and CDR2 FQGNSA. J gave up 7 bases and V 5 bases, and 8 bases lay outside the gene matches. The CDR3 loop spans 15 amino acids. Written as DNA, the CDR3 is TGTGCCAGCAGCCCCTTTGCGGGACAGGGGGCTGGCTACACCTTC. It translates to CASSPFAGQGAGYTF.

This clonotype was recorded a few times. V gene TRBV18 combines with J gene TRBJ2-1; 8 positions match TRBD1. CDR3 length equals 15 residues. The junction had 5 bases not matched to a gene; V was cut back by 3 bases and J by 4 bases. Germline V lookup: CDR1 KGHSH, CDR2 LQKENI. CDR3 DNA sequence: TGTGCCAGCTCACCCGACAGGGGCCCTTACAATGAGCAGTTCTTC. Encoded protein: CASSPDRGPYNEQFF.

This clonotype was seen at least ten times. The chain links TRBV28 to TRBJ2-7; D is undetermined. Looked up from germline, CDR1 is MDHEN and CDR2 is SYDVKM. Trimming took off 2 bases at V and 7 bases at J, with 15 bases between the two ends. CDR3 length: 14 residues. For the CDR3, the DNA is TGTGCCAGCAGTTTAAGGCGGTTACTAAGGGAGCAGTACTTC. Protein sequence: CASSLRRLLREQYF. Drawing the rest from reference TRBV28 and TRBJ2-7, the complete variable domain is DVKVTQSSRYLVKRTGEKVFLECVQDMDHENMFWYRQDPGLGLRLIYFSYDVKMKEKGDIPEGYSVSREKKERFSLILESASTNQTSMYLCASSLRRLLREQYFGPGTRLTVT.

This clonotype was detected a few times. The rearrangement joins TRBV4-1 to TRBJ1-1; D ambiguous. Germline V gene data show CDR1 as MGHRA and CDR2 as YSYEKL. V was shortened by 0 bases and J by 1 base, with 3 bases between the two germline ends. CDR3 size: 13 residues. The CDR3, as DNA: TGCGCCAGCAGCCAAGAGCGGAACACTGAAGCTTTCTTT. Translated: CASSQERNTEAFF.

DNA for the CDR3: TGTGCCAGCATTACGCCACTCGGCGAGCAGTACTTC. As protein: CASITPLGEQYF. J is TRBJ2-7 and V is TRBV6-6; the D is unclear. This CDR3 region has 12 residues. Trimming took off 7 bases at V and 6 bases at J, with 13 bases between the two ends. Germline CDR1 is MNHNY and CDR2 is SVGAGI (reference sequence).

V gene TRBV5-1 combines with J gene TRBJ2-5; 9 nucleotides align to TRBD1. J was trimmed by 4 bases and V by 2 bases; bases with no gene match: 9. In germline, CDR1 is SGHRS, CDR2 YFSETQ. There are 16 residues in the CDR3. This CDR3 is CASSFSGQGLGETQYF. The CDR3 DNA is TGCGCCAGCAGCTTCTCCGGACAGGGGTTAGGAGAGACCCAGTACTTC.

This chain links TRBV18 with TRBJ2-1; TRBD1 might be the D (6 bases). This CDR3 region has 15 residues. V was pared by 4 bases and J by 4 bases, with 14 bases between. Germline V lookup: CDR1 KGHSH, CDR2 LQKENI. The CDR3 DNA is TGTGCCAGCTCACGAGGAGCAGGGGATTACAATGAGCAGTTCTTC. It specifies CASSRGAGDYNEQFF.

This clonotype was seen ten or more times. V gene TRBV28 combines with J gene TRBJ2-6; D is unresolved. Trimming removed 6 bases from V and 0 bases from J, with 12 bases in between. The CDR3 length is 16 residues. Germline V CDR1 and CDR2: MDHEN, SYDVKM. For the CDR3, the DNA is TGTGCCAGCAGAGAGATTAGTTCCTCTGGGGCCAACGTCCTGACTTTC. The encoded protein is CASREISSSGANVLTF.

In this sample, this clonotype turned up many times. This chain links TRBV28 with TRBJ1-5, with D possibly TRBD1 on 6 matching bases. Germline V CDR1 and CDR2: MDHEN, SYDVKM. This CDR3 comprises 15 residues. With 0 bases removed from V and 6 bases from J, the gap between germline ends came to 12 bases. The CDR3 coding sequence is TGTGCCAGCAGTTTATGGGGGGCAGGGGTTCAGCCCCAGCATTTT. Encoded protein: CASSLWGAGVQPQHF.

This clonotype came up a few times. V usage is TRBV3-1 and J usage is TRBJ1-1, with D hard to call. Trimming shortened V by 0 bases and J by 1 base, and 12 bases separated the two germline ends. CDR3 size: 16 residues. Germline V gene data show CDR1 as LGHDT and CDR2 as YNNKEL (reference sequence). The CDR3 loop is CASSQDRGRWNTEAFF. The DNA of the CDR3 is TGTGCCAGCAGCCAAGATCGCGGACGGTGGAACACTGAAGCTTTCTTT.